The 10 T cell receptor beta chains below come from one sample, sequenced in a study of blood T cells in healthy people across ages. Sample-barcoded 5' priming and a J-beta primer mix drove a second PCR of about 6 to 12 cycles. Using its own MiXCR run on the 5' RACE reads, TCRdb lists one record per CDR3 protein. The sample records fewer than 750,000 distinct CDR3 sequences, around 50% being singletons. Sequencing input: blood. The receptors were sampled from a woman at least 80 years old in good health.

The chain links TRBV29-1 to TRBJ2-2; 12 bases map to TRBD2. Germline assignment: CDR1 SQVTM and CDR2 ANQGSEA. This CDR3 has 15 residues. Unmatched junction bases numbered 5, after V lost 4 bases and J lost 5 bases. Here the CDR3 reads CSVVLTSGSTGELFF. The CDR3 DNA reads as TGCAGCGTTGTCTTGACTAGCGGGAGTACCGGGGAGCTGTTTTTT.

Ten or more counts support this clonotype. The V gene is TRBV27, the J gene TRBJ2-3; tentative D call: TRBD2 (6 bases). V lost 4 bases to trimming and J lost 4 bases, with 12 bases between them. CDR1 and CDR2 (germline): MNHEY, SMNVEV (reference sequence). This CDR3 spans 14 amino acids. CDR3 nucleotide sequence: TGTGCCAGCAGTTCGGGACTCCAAGCAGATACGCAGTATTTT. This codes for CASSSGLQADTQYF.

The CDR3 nucleotides are TGCAGTGCTGGGATAGGACCCTACAATGAGCAGTTCTTC. It codes for CSAGIGPYNEQFF. V usage is TRBV20-1 and J usage is TRBJ2-1; D gene uncertain. The V end lost 5 bases, the J end lost 2 bases, and 10 bases lay between the germline ends. CDR1 is DFQATT, CDR2 SNEGSKA, per germline (reference sequence). The CDR3 length is 13 residues.

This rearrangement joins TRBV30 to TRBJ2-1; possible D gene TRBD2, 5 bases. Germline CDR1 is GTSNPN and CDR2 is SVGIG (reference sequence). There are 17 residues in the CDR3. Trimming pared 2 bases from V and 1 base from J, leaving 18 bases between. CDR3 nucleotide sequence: TGTGCCTGGAGTTCCAAAGGTGTCGGGATATCCTACAATGAGCAGTTCTTC. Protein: CAWSSKGVGISYNEQFF.

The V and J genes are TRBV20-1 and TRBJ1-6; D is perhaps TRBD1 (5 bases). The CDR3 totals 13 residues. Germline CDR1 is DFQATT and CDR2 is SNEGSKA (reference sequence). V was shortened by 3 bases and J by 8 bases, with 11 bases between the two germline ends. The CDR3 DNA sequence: TGCAGTGCTAGCGACAGACGGGATTCACCCCTCCACTTT. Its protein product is CSASDRRDSPLHF.

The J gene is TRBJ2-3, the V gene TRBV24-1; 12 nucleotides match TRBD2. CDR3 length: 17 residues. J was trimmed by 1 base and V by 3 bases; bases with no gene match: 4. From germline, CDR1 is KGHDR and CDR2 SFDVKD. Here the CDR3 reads CATSDLRTSGGTDTQYF. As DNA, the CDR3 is TGTGCCACCAGTGATCTAAGGACTAGCGGGGGCACAGATACGCAGTATTTT.

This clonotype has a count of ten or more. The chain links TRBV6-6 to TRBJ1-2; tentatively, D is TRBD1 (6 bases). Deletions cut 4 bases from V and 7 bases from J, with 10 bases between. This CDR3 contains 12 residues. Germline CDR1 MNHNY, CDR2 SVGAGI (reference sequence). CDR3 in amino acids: CASSSGGPGYTF. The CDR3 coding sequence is TGTGCCAGCAGTTCTGGGGGGCCTGGCTACACCTTC.

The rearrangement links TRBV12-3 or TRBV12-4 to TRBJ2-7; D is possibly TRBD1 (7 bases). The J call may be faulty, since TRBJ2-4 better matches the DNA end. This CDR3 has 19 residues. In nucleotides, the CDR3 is TGTGCCAGCAGTCCAACCTTCGGATCAGGGGGGCAAGGCAAAAACATTCAGTACTTC. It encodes CASSPTFGSGGQGKNIQYF.

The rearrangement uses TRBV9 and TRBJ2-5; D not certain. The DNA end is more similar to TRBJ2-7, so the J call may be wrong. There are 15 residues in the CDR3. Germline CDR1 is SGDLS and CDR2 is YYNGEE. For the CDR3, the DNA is TGTGCCAGCAGCTCATCAGCCTCGGCGTCCTACGAGCAGTACTTC. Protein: CASSSSASASYEQYF.

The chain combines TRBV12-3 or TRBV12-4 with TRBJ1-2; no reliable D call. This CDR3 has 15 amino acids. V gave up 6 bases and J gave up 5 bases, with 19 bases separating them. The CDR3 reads CASSTPGLFSYGYTF. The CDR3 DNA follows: TGTGCCAGCAGCACCCCCGGCCTCTTTTCATATGGCTACACCTTC.